These 18 T cell receptor beta chains originate from one sample sequenced in a study of T cell changes during pregnancy in multiple sclerosis. The assay was immunoSEQ multiplex PCR, and TCRdb's table has in-frame clones only and misses some. The table shows approximately 66,000 clones, with 80% to 95% occurring only once. This specimen was peripheral blood, taken in the third trimester of pregnancy. The receptors here all came from a female donor in good health, enrolled as a control in a pregnancy study.

V gene TRBV11-2 combines with J gene TRBJ2-3, with D maybe TRBD2 (6 bases). The CDR3 has 16 residues. Between the trimmed V and J ends, which lost 3 bases and 2 bases, there was a span of 15 bases. Germline assignment: CDR1 SGHAT and CDR2 FQNNGV. CDR3: CASSFPWAGNTDTQYF. In nucleotides, the CDR3 is TGTGCCAGCAGCTTCCCTTGGGCGGGGAACACAGATACGCAGTATTTT.

As to this clone: The junction differs from germline at one of its ends, possibly a read error. The rearrangement uses TRBV7-2 and TRBJ1-2; D is undetermined. This CDR3 has 13 amino acids. From germline, CDR1 is SGHTA and CDR2 FQGNSA. The CDR3 spells CASRLERQTGYTF. CDR3 sequence (DNA): TGTGCCAGCAGGTTAGAAAGACAAACTGGCTACACCTTC.

V is TRBV28 and J is TRBJ2-1; TRBD2 matches 11 bases. This CDR3 is 18 amino acids long. Germline trimming cut 4 bases from V and 3 bases from J; bases unmatched to any gene: 11. Germline lookup yields CDR1 MDHEN and CDR2 SYDVKM. CDR3 loop: CASSSIGTSGLHYNEQFF. For the CDR3, the DNA is TGTGCCAGCAGTTCCATCGGGACTAGCGGATTACACTACAATGAGCAGTTCTTC.

The rearrangement links TRBV11-2 to TRBJ2-7; D is perhaps TRBD2 (6 bases). The V gene's germline CDR1 is SGHAT and CDR2 FQNNGV. This CDR3 region has 15 residues. Trimming removed 5 bases at V and 6 bases at J, with 20 bases between. The CDR3 sequence: CASSLTTFTGVEQYF. For the CDR3, the DNA is TGTGCCAGCAGCCTAACGACGTTCACGGGGGTCGAGCAGTACTTC.

The chain has TRBV5-5 and TRBJ1-1; TRBD1 might be the D (6 bases). The ends were cut back, 2 bases at V and 1 base at J, with 18 bases in the middle. Germline V gene lookup returns CDR1 SGHKS and CDR2 YYEKEE (reference sequence). CDR3 length: 17 amino acids. This CDR3 is CASSLFNQGRRNTEAFF. The CDR3 coding sequence is TGTGCCAGCAGCTTATTCAATCAGGGGCGGAGGAACACTGAAGCTTTCTTT. The full variable domain, its missing parts supplied by reference TRBV5-5 and TRBJ1-1, is DAGVTQSPTHLIKTRGQQVTLRCSPISGHKSVSWYQQVLGQGPQFIFQYYEKEERGRGNFPDRFSARQFPNYSSELNVNALLLGDSALYLCASSLFNQGRRNTEAFFGQGTRLTVV.

V gene TRBV14 combines with J gene TRBJ1-3; no firm D call. Germline V CDR1 and CDR2: SGHDN, FVKESK. V was pared by 3 bases and J by 0 bases, with 9 bases between. The CDR3 spans 15 residues. The CDR3 reads CASSHTVHSGNTIYF. In DNA form, the CDR3 reads TGTGCCAGCAGCCACACAGTCCACTCTGGAAACACCATATATTTT.

V and J are TRBV5-4 and TRBJ1-4; the D is unclear. V gave up 0 bases and J gave up 8 bases, with 14 bases separating them. Germline CDR1 and CDR2: SGHNT and YYREEE (reference sequence). CDR3 length equals 15 residues. The CDR3 protein is CASSLEGARGEKLFF. The CDR3, as DNA: TGTGCCAGCAGCTTGGAAGGCGCACGCGGGGAAAAACTGTTTTTT.

This rearrangement joins TRBV18 to TRBJ2-7, with TRBD1 matching 9 bases. The length of the CDR3 is 17 residues. V lost 4 bases, J lost 0 bases, and 10 bases stayed unmatched. Germline V gene lookup returns CDR1 KGHSH and CDR2 LQKENI. The CDR3 DNA reads TGTGCCAGCTCACTTAACGCTCCGGGACAGGGCTCCTACGAGCAGTACTTC. Amino acids: CASSLNAPGQGSYEQYF.

V gene TRBV30 combines with J gene TRBJ2-7; 9 nucleotides match TRBD1. Germline CDR1 and CDR2: GTSNPN and SVGIG (reference sequence). The CDR3 is made up of 14 amino acids. V lost 1 base and J lost 6; bases outside the gene matches: 7. The CDR3, as DNA: TGTGCCTGGAGTGGTGGGACAGGGTTCGGCGAGCAGTACTTC. Translation: CAWSGGTGFGEQYF.

To note about this clone: Relative to the germline gene, one junction end is altered; a read error may explain this. The chain carries TRBV7-9 and TRBJ1-3, with D tentatively TRBD1 (6 bases). This CDR3 has 16 amino acids. Germline values: CDR1 SEHNR, CDR2 FQNEAQ (reference sequence). The CDR3 loop reads CASSLARTVSGNTIYF. The CDR3 region has the DNA TGTGCCAGCAGCCTAGCCAGGACAGTCTCTGGAAACACCATATATTTT.

The chain combines TRBV9 with TRBJ2-7, with 8 bases aligning to TRBD2. From germline, CDR1 is SGDLS and CDR2 YYNGEE. The V segment lost 0 bases and the J segment 2 bases; nucleotides outside the gene matches: 4. This CDR3 has 15 amino acids. This chain's CDR3 is CASSVEGGRPYEQYF. The CDR3 DNA is TGTGCCAGCAGCGTAGAAGGCGGGAGGCCCTACGAGCAGTACTTC.

The rearrangement joins TRBV5-1 to TRBJ2-3, with a tentative D call TRBD1 (6 bases). The germline gives CDR1 SGHRS, CDR2 YFSETQ. CDR3 length: 17 residues. Between the trimmed V and J ends, which lost 4 bases and 3 bases, there was a span of 21 bases. CDR3 sequence: CASSPGWWGPRTDTQYF. The CDR3 region has the DNA TGCGCCAGCAGCCCCGGATGGTGGGGGCCCAGAACAGATACGCAGTATTTT.

V and J are TRBV21-1 and TRBJ1-1; TRBD1 reflects the table's D call only, with no check against the DNA. TRBV21-1 is deemed a pseudogene. The CDR3 is 15 residues long. CDR3 sequence (DNA): TGTGCCAGCAGCTCCAGGACAGGGCGGTACACTGAAGCTTTCTTT. Its protein is CASSSRTGRYTEAFF.

The chain joins TRBV6-5 to TRBJ2-7, with D possibly TRBD1 on 6 matching bases. The CDR3 length is 13 residues. Trimming took 6 bases from V and 6 from J, leaving 15 bases between them. Germline values: CDR1 MNHEY, CDR2 SVGAGI. CDR3 coding DNA: TGTGCCAGCAGCGCCGGGACCAGGGGCGAGCAGTACTTC. This translates into CASSAGTRGEQYF.

The chain links TRBV28 to TRBJ2-7; 10 nucleotides align to TRBD1. There are 14 residues in the CDR3. The germline V gene encodes CDR1 MDHEN and CDR2 SYDVKM. Unmatched junction bases numbered 4, after V lost 4 bases and J lost 4 bases. CDR3 DNA: TGTGCCAGCAGTTCGACAGGGGGCGGGTACGAGCAGTACTTC. Translation: CASSSTGGGYEQYF.

The chain carries TRBV7-2 and TRBJ2-1, with 8 nucleotides matching TRBD2. The CDR3 is 16 amino acids. V was clipped by 2 bases and J by 8 bases; unmatched bases: 11. The germline gives CDR1 SGHTA, CDR2 FQGNSA. The CDR3 region is CASSLNLAGGGYEQFF. The CDR3 DNA sequence: TGTGCCAGCAGCTTAAATTTGGCGGGAGGAGGGTATGAGCAGTTCTTC.

The chain employs TRBV6-1 and TRBJ1-3, with D perhaps matching TRBD1 (5 bases). Germline V gene lookup returns CDR1 MNHNS and CDR2 SASEGT. The CDR3 spans 14 residues. The V end was cut by 6 bases, the J end by 0 bases, with 9 bases between. The CDR3 sequence is CASSSGDSGNTIYF. The DNA for the CDR3 is TGTGCCAGCAGCTCGGGGGACTCTGGAAACACCATATATTTT.

This clone was counted between two and nine times. V and J are TRBV19 and TRBJ1-1; D uncertain. The CDR3 extends over 13 amino acids. The V and J ends lost 2 bases and 4 bases respectively, with 8 bases between them. In germline, CDR1 is LNHDA, CDR2 SQIVND (reference sequence). CDR3 region: CASSIYQATEAFF. CDR3 in DNA: TGTGCCAGTAGTATATACCAGGCCACTGAAGCTTTCTTT.